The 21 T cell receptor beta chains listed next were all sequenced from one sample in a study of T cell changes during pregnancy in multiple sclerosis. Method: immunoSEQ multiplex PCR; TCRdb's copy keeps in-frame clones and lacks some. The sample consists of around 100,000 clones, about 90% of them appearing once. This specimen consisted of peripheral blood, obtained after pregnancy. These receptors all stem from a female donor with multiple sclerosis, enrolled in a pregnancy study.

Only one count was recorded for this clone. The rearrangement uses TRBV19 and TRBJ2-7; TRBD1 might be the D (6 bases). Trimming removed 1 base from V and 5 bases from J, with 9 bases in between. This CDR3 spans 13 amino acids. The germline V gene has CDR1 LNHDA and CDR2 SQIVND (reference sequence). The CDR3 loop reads CASSIGSGDEQYF. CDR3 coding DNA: TGTGCCAGTAGTATAGGATCAGGGGACGAGCAGTACTTC.

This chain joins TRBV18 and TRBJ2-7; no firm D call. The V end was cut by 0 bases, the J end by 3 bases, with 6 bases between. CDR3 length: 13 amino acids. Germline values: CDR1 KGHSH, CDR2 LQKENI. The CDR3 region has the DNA TGTGCCAGCTCACCACCGAGAAGCTACGAGCAGTACTTC. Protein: CASSPPRSYEQYF.

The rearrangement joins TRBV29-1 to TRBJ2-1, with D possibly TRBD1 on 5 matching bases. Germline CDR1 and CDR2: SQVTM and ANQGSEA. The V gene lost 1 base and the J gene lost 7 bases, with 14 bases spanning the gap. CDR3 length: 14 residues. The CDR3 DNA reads TGCAGCGTTGAAGGGGGTGATGGGGCAAATGAGCAGTTCTTC. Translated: CSVEGGDGANEQFF.

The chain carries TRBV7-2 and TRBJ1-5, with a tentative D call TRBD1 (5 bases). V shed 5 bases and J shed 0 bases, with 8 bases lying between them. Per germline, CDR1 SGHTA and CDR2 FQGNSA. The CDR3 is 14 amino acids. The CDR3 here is CASSPDSSNQPQHF. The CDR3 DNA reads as TGTGCCAGCAGCCCTGACAGTAGCAATCAGCCCCAGCATTTT.

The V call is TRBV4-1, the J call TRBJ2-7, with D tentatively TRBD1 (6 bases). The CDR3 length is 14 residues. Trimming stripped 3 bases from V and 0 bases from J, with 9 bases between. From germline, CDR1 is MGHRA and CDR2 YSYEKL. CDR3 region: CASSQSDSSYEQYF. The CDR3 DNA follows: TGCGCCAGCAGCCAGTCGGACAGCTCCTACGAGCAGTACTTC.

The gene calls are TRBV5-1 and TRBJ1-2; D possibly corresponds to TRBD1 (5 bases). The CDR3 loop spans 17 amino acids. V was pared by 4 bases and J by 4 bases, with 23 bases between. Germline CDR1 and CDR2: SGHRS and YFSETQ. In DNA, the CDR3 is TGCGCCAGCAGCCACCTTAGGCAGTCAGGGCTGAGCTATGGCTACACCTTC. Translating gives CASSHLRQSGLSYGYTF.

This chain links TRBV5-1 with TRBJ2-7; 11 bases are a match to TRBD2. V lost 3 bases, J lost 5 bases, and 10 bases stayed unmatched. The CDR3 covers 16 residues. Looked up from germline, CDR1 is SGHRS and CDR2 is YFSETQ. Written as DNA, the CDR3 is TGCGCCAGCAGCTCATCCCCACTAGCGGGAGTCGACGAGCAGTACTTC. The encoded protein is CASSSSPLAGVDEQYF.

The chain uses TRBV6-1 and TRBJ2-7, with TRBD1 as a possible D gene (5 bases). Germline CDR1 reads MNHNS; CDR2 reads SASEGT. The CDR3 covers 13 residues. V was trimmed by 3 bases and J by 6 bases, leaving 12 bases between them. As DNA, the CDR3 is TGTGCCAGCAGTGACAGGGTGGTTCTCGAGCAGTACTTC. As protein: CASSDRVVLEQYF.

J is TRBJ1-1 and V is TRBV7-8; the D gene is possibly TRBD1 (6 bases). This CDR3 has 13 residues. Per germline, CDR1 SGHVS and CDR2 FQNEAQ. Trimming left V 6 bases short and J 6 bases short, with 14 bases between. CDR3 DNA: TGTGCCAGCAGTATTAGGGGGGGATCTGAAGCTTTCTTT. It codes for CASSIRGGSEAFF.

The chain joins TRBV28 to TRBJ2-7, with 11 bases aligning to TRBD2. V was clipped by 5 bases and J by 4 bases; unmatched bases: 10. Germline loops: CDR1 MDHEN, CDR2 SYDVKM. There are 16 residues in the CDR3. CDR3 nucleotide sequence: TGTGCCAGCAGTGCGGGACTAGCGGAGCCCCCATACGAGCAGTACTTC. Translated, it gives CASSAGLAEPPYEQYF.

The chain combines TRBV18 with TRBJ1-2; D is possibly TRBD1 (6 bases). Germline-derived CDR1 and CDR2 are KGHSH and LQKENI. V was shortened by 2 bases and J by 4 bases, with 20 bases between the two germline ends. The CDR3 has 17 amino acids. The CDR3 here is CASSPSPNRAGAYGYTF. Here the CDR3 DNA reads TGTGCCAGCTCACCATCTCCTAATCGGGCAGGGGCCTATGGCTACACCTTC.

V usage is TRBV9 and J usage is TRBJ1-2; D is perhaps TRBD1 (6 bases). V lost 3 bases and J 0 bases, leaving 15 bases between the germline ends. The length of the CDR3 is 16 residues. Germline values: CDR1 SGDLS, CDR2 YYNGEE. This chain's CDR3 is CASSEADRTSNYGYTF. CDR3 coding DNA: TGTGCCAGCAGCGAAGCAGACAGGACCTCTAACTATGGCTACACCTTC.

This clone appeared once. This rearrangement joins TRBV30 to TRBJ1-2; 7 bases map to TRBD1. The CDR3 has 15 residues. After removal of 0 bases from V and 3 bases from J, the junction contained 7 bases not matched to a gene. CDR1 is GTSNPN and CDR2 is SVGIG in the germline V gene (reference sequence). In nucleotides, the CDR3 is TGTGCCTGGAGTGTGTATCTAGGGGGCGACTATGGCTACACCTTC. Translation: CAWSVYLGGDYGYTF. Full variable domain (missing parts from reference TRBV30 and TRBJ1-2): SQTIHQWPATLVQPVGSPLSLECTVEGTSNPNLYWYRQAAGRGLQLLFYSVGIGQISSEVPQNLSASRPQDRQFILSSKKLLLSDSGFYLCAWSVYLGGDYGYTFGSGTRLTVV.

This CDR3 is CASSQDRGLGQPQHF. The DNA for the CDR3 is TGCGCCAGCAGCCAGGACAGGGGGCTGGGTCAGCCCCAGCATTTT. J is TRBJ1-5 and V is TRBV4-3; 11 positions agree with TRBD1. The CDR3 loop spans 15 amino acids. Germline CDR1 reads LGHNA; CDR2 reads YSLEER. V shed 3 bases, J shed 6 bases, and the junction held 4 bases outside the gene matches.

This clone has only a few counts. CDR3 amino acids: CASSRQGHSGNTIYF. The CDR3 DNA sequence: TGTGCCAGCAGTAGACAGGGCCACTCTGGAAACACCATATATTTT. The chain recombines TRBV2 with TRBJ1-3; 7 bases map to TRBD1. CDR3 length: 15 residues. Trimming cost V 5 bases and J 0 bases; bases outside gene matches: 4. The germline V gene encodes CDR1 SNHLY and CDR2 FYNNEI.

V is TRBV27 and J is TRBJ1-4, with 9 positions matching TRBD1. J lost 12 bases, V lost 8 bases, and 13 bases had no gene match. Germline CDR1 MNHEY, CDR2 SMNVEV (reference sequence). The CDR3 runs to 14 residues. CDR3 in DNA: TGTGCCAGCGGGCCCGGGACAGGGAATAGAGAACTGTTTTTT. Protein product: CASGPGTGNRELFF.

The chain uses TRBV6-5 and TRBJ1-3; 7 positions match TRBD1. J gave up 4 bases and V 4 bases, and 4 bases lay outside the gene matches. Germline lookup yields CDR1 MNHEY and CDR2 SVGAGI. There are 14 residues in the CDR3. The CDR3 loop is CASSFGTAGNTIYF. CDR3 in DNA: TGTGCCAGCAGTTTCGGGACAGCCGGAAACACCATATATTTT.

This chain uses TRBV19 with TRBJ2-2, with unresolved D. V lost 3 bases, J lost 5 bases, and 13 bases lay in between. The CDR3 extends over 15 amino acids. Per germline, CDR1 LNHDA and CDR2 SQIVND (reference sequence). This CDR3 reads CASSMARSFTGELFF. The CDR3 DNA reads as TGTGCCAGTAGTATGGCTAGGAGCTTTACCGGGGAGCTGTTTTTT.

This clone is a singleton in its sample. Here the CDR3 DNA reads TGTGCCAGCAGCGAACGCTTCAGCTCCTACAATGAGCAGTTCTTC. Translated, it gives CASSERFSSYNEQFF. The chain combines TRBV7-2 with TRBJ2-1; D is uncertain. Germline V lookup: CDR1 SGHTA, CDR2 FQGNSA. V was trimmed by 5 bases and J by 0 bases, leaving 11 bases between them. The CDR3 covers 15 residues.

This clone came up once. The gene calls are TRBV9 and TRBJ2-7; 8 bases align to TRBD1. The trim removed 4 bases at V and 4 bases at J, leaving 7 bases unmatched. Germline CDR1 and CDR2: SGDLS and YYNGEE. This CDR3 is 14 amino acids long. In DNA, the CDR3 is TGTGCCAGCAGCCCCCGACAGGGGAGTTACGAGCAGTACTTC. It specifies CASSPRQGSYEQYF.

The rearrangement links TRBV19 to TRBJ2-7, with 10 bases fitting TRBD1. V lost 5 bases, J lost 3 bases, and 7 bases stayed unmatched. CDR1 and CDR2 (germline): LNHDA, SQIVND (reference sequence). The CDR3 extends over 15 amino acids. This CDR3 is CASSDRDRGLYEQYF. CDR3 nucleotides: TGTGCCAGTAGTGACCGGGACAGGGGACTCTACGAGCAGTACTTC.